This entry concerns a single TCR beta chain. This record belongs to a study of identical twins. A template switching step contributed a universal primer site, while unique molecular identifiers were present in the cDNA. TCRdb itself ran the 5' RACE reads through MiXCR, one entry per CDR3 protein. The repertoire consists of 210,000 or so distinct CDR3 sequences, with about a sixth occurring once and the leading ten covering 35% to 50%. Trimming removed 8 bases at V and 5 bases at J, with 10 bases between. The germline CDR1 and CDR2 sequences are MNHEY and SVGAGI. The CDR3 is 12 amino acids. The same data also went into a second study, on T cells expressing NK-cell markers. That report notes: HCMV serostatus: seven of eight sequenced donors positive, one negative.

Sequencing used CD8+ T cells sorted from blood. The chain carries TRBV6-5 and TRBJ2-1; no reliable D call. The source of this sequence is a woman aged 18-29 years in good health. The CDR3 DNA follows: TGTGCCAGCGCGGACGAGAACAATGAGCAGTTCTTC. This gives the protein CASADENNEQFF.